The rows below give T cell receptor beta chains drawn from one sample of a study of OX40 agonist ivuxolimab in advanced cancers. Here immunoSEQ multiplex PCR was the method, and the copy in TCRdb shows in-frame clones only, minus some. Here the sample spans roughly 50,000 clones, 80% to 85% being singletons. Specimen: CD4+ or CD8+ T cells sorted from blood, collected in a trial of the OX40 agonist ivuxolimab. The source of these receptors is an adult with an advanced solid tumor such as melanoma, head and neck, liver or kidney cancer. Each CDR3 is given with its conserved first and last residue. D genes are given only for firm matches. Size is omitted from some rows. Given values are once, few, many or a class for expanded clones.

V	length	J	size	D	CDR3	DNA
TRBV9	14	TRBJ2-1	NA	TRBD2	CASSPRTSQGEQFF	TGTGCCAGCAGCCCTCGGACTAGCCAGGGGGAGCAGTTCTTC
TRBV9	16	TRBJ2-2	NA	TRBD2	CASSRRTSVRAGELFF	TGTGCCAGCAGCAGGCGGACTAGCGTTAGAGCCGGGGAGCTGTTTTTT
TRBV2	14	TRBJ2-3	NA	NA	CASRQGRGTDTQYF	TGTGCCAGCAGACAGGGACGGGGCACAGATACGCAGTATTTT
TRBV5-6	14	TRBJ1-1	NA	TRBD1	CASSLGQGYPEAFF	TGTGCCAGCAGCTTGGGACAGGGGTACCCTGAAGCTTTCTTT
TRBV30	15	TRBJ1-2	once	NA	CAWSSWGEANYGYTF	TGTGCCTGGAGTAGCTGGGGCGAGGCTAACTATGGCTACACCTTC
TRBV28	16	TRBJ2-1	NA	TRBD2	CASSNKQAGGGHEQFF	TGTGCCAGCAGCAACAAGCAAGCGGGGGGAGGGCATGAGCAGTTCTTC
TRBV6-1	15	TRBJ2-1	NA	NA	CASSEVAGYSHEQFF	TGTGCCAGCAGTGAAGTGGCGGGATACTCCCATGAGCAGTTCTTC
TRBV19	11	TRBJ1-1	NA	NA	CASSGKVEAFF	TGTGCCAGTAGTGGTAAGGTTGAAGCTTTCTTT
TRBV19	15	TRBJ2-1	NA	TRBD2	CASSPVAGGLNEQFF	TGTGCCAGTAGCCCGGTAGCGGGGGGGCTCAATGAGCAGTTCTTC
TRBV5-4	16	TRBJ1-6	few	NA	CASRNRERIYNSPLHF	TGTGCCAGCAGAAACAGGGAGAGAATCTATAATTCACCCCTCCACTTT
TRBV15	15	TRBJ1-5	NA	NA	CATSRNRYSNQPQHF	TGTGCCACCAGCAGAAACAGGTATAGCAATCAGCCCCAGCATTTT
TRBV6-4	15	TRBJ2-1	once	TRBD1	CASSDPGQGWNEQFF	TGTGCCAGCAGTGACCCGGGACAGGGGTGGAATGAGCAGTTCTTC
TRBV2	13	TRBJ1-6	NA	TRBD1	CASFSGGNSPLHF	TGTGCCAGCTTTTCAGGGGGCAATTCACCCCTCCACTTT
TRBV2	14	TRBJ1-5	NA	NA	CASRRENSNQPQHF	TGTGCCAGCAGGAGGGAAAATAGCAATCAGCCCCAGCATTTT
TRBV6-4	21	TRBJ2-3	NA	TRBD2	CASSDPSTLTGTSETTDTQYF	TGTGCCAGCAGTGACCCCTCGACACTGACCGGGACTAGCGAGACCACAGATACGCAGTATTTT
TRBV6-5	11	TRBJ2-7	NA	TRBD1	CASSYRQGTYF	TGTGCCAGCAGTTACCGACAGGGGACGTACTTC
TRBV15	13	TRBJ1-4	NA	NA	CATSPETNEKLFF	TGTGCCACCAGTCCCGAGACTAATGAAAAACTGTTTTTT